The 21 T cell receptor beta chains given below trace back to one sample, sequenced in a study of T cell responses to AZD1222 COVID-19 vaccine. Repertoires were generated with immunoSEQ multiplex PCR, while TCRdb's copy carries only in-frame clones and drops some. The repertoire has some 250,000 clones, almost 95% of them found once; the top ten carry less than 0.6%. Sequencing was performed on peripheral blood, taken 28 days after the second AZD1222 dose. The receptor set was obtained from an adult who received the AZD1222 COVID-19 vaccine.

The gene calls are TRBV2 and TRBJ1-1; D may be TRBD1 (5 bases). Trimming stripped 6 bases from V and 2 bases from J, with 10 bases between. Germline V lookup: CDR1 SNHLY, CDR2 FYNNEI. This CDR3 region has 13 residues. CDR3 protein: CASSQGANTEAFF. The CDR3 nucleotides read TGTGCCAGCAGCCAGGGTGCCAACACTGAAGCTTTCTTT.

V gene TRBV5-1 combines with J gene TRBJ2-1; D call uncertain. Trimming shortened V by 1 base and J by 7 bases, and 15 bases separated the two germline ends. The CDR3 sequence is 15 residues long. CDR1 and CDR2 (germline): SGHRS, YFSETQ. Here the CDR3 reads CASSLSSLTPNEQFF. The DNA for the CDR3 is TGCGCCAGCAGCTTGAGTAGTCTGACCCCGAATGAGCAGTTCTTC.

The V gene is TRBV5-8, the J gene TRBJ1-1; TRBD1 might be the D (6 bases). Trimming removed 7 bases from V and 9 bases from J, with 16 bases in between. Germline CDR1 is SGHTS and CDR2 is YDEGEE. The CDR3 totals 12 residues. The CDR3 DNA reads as TGTGCCAGCGCCGGGGGGGCTCGGCAAGCTTTCTTT. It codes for CASAGGARQAFF.

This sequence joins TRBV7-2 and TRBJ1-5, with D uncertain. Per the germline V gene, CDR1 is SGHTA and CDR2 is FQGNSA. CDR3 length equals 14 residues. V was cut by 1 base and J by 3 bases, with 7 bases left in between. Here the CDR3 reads CASSLGRANQPQHF. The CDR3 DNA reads TGTGCCAGCAGCTTAGGTCGTGCCAATCAGCCCCAGCATTTT. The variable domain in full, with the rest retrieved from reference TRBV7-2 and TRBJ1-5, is GAGVSQSPSNKVTEKGKDVELRCDPISGHTALYWYRQSLGQGLEFLIYFQGNSAPDKSGLPSDRFSAERTGGSVSTLTIQRTQQEDSAVYLCASSLGRANQPQHFGDGTRLSIL.

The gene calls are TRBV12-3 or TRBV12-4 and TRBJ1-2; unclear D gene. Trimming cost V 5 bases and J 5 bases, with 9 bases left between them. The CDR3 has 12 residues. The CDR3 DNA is TGTGCCAGCAGTGCCCGGCCTTATGGCTACACCTTC. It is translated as CASSARPYGYTF.

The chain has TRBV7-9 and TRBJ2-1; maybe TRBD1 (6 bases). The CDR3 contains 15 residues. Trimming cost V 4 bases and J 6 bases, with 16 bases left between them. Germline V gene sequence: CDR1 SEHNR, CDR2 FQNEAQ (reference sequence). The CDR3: CASSYYRDWGNEQFF. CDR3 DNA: TGTGCCAGCAGCTATTACAGGGATTGGGGCAATGAGCAGTTCTTC.

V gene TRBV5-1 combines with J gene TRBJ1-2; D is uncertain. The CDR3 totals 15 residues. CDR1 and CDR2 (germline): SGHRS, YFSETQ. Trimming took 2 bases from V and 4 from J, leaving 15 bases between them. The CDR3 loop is CASSFGNSGVYGYTF. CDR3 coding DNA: TGCGCCAGCAGCTTCGGAAACTCAGGAGTCTATGGCTACACCTTC.

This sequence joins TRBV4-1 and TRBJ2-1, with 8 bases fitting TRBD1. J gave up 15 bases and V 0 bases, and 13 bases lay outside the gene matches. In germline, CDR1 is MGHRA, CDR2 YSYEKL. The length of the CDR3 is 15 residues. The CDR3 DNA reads TGCGCCAGCAGCCAAGATCGTACAGGGGGTTTGGGTCCGTTCTTC. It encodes CASSQDRTGGLGPFF.

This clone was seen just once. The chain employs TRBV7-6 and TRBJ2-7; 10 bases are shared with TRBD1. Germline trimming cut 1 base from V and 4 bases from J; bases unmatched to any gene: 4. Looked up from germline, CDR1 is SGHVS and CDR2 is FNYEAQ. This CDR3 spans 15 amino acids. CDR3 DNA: TGTGCCAGCAGCTTAGGGGACAGGGGTTCGTACGAGCAGTACTTC. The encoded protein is CASSLGDRGSYEQYF.

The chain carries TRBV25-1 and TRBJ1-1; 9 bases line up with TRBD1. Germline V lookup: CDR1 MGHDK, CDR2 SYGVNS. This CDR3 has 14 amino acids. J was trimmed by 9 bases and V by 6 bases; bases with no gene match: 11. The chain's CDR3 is CASRMTGGYGKAFF. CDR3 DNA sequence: TGTGCCAGCAGGATGACAGGGGGGTATGGTAAAGCTTTCTTT.

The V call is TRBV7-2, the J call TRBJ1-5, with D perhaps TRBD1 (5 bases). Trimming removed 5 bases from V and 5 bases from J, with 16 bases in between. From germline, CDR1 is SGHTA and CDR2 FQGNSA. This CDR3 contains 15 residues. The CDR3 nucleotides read TGTGCCAGCAGCCCGAGTAGGGGCCACTATCAGCCCCAGCATTTT. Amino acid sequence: CASSPSRGHYQPQHF.

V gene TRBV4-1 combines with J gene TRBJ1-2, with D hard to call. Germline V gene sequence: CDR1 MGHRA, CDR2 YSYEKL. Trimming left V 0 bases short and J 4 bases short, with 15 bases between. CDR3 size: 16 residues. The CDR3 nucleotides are TGCGCCAGCAGCCAAGATCCCGGTAGTTATCTCTATGGCTACACCTTC. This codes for CASSQDPGSYLYGYTF.

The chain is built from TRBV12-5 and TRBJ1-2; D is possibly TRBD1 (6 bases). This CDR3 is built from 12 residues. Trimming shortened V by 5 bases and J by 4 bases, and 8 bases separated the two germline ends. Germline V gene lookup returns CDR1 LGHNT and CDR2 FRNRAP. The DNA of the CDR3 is TGTGCTAGTGGTGAAGGGGGCTATGGCTACACCTTC. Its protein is CASGEGGYGYTF.

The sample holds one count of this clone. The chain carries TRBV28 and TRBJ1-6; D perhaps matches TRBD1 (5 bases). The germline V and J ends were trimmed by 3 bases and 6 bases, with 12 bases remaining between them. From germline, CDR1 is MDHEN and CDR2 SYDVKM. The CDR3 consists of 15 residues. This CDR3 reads CASSLSGRGNSPLHF. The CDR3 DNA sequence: TGTGCCAGCAGTTTGTCGGGGCGCGGTAATTCACCCCTCCACTTT.

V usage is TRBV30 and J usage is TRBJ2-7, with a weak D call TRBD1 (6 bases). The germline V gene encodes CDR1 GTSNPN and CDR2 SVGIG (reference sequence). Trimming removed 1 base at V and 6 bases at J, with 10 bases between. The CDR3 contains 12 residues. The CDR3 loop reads CAWSGQGIEQYF. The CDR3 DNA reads TGTGCCTGGAGTGGGCAGGGGATCGAGCAGTACTTC. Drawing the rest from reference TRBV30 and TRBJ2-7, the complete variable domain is SQTIHQWPATLVQPVGSPLSLECTVEGTSNPNLYWYRQAAGRGLQLLFYSVGIGQISSEVPQNLSASRPQDRQFILSSKKLLLSDSGFYLCAWSGQGIEQYFGPGTRLTVT.

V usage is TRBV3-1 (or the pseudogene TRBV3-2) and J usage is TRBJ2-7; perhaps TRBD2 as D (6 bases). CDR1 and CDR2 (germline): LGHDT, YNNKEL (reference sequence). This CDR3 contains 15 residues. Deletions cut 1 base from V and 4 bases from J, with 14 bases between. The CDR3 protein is CASSQGGTSRYEQYF. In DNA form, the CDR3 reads TGTGCCAGCAGCCAAGGGGGGACTTCCCGGTACGAGCAGTACTTC.

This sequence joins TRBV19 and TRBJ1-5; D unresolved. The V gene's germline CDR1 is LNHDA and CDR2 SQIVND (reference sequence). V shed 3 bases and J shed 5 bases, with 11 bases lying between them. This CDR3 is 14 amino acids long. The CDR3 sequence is CASSMGGGDQPQHF. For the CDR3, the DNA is TGTGCCAGTAGTATGGGAGGTGGGGATCAGCCCCAGCATTTT. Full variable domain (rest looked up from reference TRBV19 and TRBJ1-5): DGGITQSPKYLFRKEGQNVTLSCEQNLNHDAMYWYRQDPGQGLRLIYYSQIVNDFQKGDIAEGYSVSREKKESFPLTVTSAQKNPTAFYLCASSMGGGDQPQHFGDGTRLSIL.

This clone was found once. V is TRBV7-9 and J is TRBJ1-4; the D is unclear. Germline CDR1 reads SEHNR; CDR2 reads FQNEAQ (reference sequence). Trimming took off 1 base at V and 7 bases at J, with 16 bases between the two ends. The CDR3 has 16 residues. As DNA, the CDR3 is TGTGCCAGCAGCTTAGGAGCAGGTTACGGTGTTGAAAAACTGTTTTTT. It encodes CASSLGAGYGVEKLFF.

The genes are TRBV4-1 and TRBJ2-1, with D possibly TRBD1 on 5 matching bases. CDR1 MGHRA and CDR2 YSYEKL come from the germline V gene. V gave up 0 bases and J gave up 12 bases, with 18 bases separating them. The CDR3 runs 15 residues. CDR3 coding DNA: TGCGCCAGCAGCCAAGAAGGGGTAGGGAAAGAAAGGCAGTTCTTC. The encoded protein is CASSQEGVGKERQFF.

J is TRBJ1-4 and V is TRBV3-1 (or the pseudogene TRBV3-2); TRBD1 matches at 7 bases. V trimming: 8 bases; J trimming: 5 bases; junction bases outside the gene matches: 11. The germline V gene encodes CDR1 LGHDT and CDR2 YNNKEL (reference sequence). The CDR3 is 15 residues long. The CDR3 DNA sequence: TGTGCCAGCGGGGGGTGGGGACAGAACAATGAAAAACTGTTTTTT. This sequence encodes CASGGWGQNNEKLFF.

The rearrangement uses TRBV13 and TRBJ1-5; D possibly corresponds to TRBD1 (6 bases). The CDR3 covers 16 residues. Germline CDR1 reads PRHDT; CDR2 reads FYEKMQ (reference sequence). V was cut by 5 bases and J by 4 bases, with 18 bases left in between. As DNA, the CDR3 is TGTGCCAGCAGCCCCCCCGGGGGCGGATCAAATCAGCCCCAGCATTTT. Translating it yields CASSPPGGGSNQPQHF.